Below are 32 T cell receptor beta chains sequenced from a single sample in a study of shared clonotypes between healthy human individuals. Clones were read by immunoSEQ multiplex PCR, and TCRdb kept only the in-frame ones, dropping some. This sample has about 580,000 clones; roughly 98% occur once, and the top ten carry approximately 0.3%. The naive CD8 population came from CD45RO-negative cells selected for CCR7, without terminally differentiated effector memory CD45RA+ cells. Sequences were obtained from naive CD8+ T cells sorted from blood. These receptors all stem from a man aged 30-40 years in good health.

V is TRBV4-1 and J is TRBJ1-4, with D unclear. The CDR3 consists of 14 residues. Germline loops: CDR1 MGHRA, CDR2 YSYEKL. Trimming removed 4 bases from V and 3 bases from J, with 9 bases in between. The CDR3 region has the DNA TGCGCCAGCAGCCCGGACGTCTCTAATGAAAAACTGTTTTTT. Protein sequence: CASSPDVSNEKLFF.

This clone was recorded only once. CDR3 DNA sequence: TGTGCCAGCAGCTTCGCGGGAGAACCCTACGAGCAGTACTTC. The encoded protein is CASSFAGEPYEQYF. The chain links TRBV11-2 to TRBJ2-7, with TRBD2 matching 7 bases. The CDR3 is 14 amino acids. The V gene's germline CDR1 is SGHAT and CDR2 FQNNGV. The trim removed 3 bases at V and 2 bases at J, leaving 4 bases unmatched.

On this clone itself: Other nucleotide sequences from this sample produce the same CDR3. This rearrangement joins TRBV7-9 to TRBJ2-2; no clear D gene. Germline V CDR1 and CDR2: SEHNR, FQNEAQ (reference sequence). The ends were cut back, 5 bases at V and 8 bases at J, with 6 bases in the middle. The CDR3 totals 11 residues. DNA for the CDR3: TGTGCCAGCAGCACGACAGGGGAGCTGTTTTTT. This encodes CASSTTGELFF. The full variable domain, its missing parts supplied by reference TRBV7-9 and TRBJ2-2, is DTGVSQNPRHKITKRGQNVTFRCDPISEHNRLYWYRQTLGQGPEFLTYFQNEAQLEKSRLLSDRFSAERPKGSFSTLEIQRTEQGDSAMYLCASSTTGELFFGEGSRLTVL.

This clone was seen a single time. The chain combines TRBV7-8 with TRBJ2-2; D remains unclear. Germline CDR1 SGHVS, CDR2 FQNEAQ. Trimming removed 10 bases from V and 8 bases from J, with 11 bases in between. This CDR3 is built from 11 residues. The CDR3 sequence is CATSNPGELFF. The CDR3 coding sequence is TGTGCCACCTCAAACCCGGGGGAGCTGTTTTTT.

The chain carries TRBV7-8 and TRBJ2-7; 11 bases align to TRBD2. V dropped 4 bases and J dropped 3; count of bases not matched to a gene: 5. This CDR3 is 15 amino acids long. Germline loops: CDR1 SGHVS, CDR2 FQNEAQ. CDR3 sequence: CASSSTSGRVYEQYF. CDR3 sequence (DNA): TGTGCCAGCAGCTCCACTAGCGGGAGAGTCTACGAGCAGTACTTC.

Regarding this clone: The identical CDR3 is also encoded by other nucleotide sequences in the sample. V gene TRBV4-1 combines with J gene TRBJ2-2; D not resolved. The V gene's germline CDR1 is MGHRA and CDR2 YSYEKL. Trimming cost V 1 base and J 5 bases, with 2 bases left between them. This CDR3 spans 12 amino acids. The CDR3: CASSQGTGELFF. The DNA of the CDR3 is TGCGCCAGCAGCCAAGGAACCGGGGAGCTGTTTTTT.

The CDR3 loop is CASSQVSGINTGELFF. In nucleotides, the CDR3 is TGTGCCAGCAGCCAAGTCAGCGGAATTAACACCGGGGAGCTGTTTTTT. This chain links TRBV27 with TRBJ2-2; possible D gene TRBD2, 5 bases. The V end lost 6 bases, the J end lost 2 bases, and 16 bases lay between the germline ends. The CDR3 has 16 amino acids. CDR1 MNHEY and CDR2 SMNVEV come from the germline V gene (reference sequence).

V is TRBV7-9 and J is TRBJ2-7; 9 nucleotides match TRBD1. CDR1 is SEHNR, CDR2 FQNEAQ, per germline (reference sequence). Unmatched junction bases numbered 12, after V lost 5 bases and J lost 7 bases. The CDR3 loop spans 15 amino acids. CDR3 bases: TGTGCCAGCAGCCCCCGACAGGGGGGCCTAATGGAGCAGTACTTC. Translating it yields CASSPRQGGLMEQYF.

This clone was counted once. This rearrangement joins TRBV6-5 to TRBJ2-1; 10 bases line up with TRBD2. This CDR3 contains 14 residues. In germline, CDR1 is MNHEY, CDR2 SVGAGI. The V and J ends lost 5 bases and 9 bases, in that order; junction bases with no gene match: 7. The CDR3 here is CASSLLAGSGEQFF. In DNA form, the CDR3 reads TGTGCCAGCAGTCTACTAGCGGGATCTGGTGAGCAGTTCTTC.

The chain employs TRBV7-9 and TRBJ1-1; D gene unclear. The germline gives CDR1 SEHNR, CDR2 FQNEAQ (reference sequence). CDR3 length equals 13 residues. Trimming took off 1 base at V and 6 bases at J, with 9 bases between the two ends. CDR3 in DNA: TGTGCCAGCAGCTTAGGTCCAGCCTCTGAAGCTTTCTTT. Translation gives CASSLGPASEAFF.

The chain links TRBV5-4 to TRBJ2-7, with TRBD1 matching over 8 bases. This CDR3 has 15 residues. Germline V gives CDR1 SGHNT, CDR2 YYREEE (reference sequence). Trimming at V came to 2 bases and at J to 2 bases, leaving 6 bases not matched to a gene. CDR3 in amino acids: CASSLGDRGAYEQYF. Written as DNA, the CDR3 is TGTGCCAGCAGCTTAGGCGACAGGGGTGCCTACGAGCAGTACTTC.

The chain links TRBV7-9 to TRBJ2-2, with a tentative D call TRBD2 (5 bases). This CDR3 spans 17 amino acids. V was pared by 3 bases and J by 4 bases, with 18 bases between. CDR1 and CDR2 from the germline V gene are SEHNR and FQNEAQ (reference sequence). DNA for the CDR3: TGTGCCAGCAGCTTTGATTGGATCCAAAGCGGCACCGGGGAGCTGTTTTTT. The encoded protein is CASSFDWIQSGTGELFF.

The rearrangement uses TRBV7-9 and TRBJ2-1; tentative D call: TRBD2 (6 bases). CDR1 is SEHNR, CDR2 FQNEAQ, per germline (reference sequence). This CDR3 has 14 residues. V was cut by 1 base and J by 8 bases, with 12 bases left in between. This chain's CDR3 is CASSLGTKSDEQFF. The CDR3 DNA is TGTGCCAGCAGCTTAGGGACTAAAAGCGATGAGCAGTTCTTC.

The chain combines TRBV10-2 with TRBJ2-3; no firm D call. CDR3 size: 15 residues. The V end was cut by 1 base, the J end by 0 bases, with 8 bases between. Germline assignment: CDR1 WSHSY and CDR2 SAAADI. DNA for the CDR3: TGCGCCAGCAGTGAGTACGTCTTAAGCACAGATACGCAGTATTTT. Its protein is CASSEYVLSTDTQYF.

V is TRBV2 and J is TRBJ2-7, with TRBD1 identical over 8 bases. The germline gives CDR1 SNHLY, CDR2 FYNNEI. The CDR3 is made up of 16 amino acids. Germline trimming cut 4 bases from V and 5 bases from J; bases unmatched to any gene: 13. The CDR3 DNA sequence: TGTGCCAGCAGTGGGTTTATCGGACAGGGTATCCACGAGCAGTACTTC. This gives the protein CASSGFIGQGIHEQYF.

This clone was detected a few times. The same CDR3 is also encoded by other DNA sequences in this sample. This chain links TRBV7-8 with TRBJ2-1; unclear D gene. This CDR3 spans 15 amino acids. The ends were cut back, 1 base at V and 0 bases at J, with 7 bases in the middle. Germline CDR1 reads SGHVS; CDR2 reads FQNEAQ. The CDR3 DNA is TGTGCCAGCAGCTTAGGGCCGAGCTCCTACAATGAGCAGTTCTTC. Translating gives CASSLGPSSYNEQFF. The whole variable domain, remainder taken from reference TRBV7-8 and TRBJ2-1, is GAGVSQSPRYKVAKRGQDVALRCDPISGHVSLFWYQQALGQGPEFLTYFQNEAQLDKSGLPSDRFFAERPEGSVSTLKIQRTQQEDSAVYLCASSLGPSSYNEQFFGPGTRLTVL.

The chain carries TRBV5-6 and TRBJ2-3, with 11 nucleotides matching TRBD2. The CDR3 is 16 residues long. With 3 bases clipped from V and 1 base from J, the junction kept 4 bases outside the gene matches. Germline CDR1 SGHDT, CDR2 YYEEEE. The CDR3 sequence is CASSSAGLAGTDTQYF. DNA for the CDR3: TGTGCCAGCAGCTCTGCGGGACTAGCGGGCACAGATACGCAGTATTTT.

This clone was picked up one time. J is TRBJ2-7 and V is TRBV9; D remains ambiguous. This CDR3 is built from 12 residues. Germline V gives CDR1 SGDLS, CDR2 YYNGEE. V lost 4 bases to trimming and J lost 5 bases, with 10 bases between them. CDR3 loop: CASSPPSDEQYF. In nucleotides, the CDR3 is TGTGCCAGCAGCCCCCCGTCTGACGAGCAGTACTTC.

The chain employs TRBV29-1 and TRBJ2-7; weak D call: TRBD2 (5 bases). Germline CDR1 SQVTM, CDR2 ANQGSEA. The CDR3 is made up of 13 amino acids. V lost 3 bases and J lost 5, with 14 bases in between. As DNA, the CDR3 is TGCAGCGTTGAGAATCGGGGAAGGGACGAGCAGTACTTC. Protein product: CSVENRGRDEQYF.

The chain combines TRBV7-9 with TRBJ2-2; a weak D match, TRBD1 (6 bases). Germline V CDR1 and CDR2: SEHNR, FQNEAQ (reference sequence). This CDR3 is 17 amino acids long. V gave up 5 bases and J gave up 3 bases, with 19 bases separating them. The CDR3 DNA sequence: TGTGCCAGCAGCGCTAGCCTTCGACAGGCTGACACCGGGGAGCTGTTTTTT. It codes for CASSASLRQADTGELFF.

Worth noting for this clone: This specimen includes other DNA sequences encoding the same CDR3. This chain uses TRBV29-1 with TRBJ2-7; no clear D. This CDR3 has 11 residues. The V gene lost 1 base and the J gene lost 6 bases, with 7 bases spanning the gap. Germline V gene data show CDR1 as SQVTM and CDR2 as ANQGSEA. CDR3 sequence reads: CSVEGLGEQYF. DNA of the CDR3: TGCAGCGTTGAAGGCCTCGGCGAGCAGTACTTC.

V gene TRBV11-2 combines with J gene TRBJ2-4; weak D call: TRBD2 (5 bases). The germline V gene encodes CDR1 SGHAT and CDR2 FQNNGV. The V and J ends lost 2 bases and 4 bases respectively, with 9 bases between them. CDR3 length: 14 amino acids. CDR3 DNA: TGTGCCAGCAGCTTATCGGGAACTAAAAACATTCAGTACTTC. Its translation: CASSLSGTKNIQYF.

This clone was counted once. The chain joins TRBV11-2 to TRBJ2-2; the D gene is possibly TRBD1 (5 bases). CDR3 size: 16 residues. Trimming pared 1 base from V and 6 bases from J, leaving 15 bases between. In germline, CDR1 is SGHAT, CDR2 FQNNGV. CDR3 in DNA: TGTGCCAGCAGCTTAGGTGGCCAGGGATGGGCCGGGGAGCTGTTTTTT. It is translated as CASSLGGQGWAGELFF.

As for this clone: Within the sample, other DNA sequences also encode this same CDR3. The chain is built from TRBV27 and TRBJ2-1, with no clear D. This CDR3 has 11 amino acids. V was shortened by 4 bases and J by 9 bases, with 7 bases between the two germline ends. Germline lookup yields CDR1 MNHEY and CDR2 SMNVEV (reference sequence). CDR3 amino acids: CASSSGGEQFF. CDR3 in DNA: TGTGCCAGCAGTTCCGGCGGTGAGCAGTTCTTC.

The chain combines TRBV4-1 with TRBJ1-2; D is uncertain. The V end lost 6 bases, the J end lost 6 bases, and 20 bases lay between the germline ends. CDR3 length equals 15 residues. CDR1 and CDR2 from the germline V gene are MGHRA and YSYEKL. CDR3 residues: CASSMTRAGGDGYTF. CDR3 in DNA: TGCGCCAGCAGTATGACGAGGGCGGGAGGCGATGGCTACACCTTC.

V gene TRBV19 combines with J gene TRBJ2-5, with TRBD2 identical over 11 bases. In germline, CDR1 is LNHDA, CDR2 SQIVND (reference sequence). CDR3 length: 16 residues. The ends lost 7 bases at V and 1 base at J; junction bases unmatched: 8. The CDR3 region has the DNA TGTGCCAGTAAGGAAAGGACTAGCGGGTCCCAAGAGACCCAGTACTTC. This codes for CASKERTSGSQETQYF.

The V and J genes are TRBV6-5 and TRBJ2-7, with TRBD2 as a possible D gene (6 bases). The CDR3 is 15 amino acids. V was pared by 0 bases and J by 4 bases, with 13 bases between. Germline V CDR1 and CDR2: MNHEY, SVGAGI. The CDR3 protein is CASSYSGPGVYEQYF. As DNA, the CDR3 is TGTGCCAGCAGTTACTCCGGGCCGGGGGTTTACGAGCAGTACTTC.

This CDR3 reads CASSGGTDIQYF. The CDR3 nucleotides are TGTGCCAGCAGCGGAGGGACGGACATTCAGTACTTC. V and J are TRBV28 and TRBJ2-4; possibly TRBD2 for D (6 bases). Looked up from germline, CDR1 is MDHEN and CDR2 is SYDVKM. The V gene lost 6 bases and the J gene lost 8 bases, with 11 bases spanning the gap. The CDR3 has 12 amino acids.

The CDR3 loop is CASSPNRGLNTGELFF. CDR3 in DNA: TGTGCCAGCAGCCCCAACAGGGGGCTTAACACCGGGGAGCTGTTTTTT. J is TRBJ2-2 and V is TRBV7-9, with 9 bases identical to TRBD1. V shed 5 bases and J 2 bases; nucleotides not matched to a gene: 6. The CDR3 length is 16 residues. From germline, CDR1 is SEHNR and CDR2 FQNEAQ (reference sequence).

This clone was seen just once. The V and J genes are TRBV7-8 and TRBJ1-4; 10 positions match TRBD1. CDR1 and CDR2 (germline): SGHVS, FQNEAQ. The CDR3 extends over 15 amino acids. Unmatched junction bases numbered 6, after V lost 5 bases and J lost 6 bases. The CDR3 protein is CASSPQTGGHEKLFF. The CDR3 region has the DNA TGTGCCAGCAGCCCTCAGACAGGGGGCCATGAAAAACTGTTTTTT.

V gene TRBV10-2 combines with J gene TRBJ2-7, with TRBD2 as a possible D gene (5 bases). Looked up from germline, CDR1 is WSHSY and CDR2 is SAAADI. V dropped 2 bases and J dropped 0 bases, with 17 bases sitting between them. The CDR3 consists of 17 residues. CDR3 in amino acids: CASSEAGYDRSSYEQYF. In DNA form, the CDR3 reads TGCGCCAGCAGTGAGGCGGGCTACGACCGCAGCTCCTACGAGCAGTACTTC.

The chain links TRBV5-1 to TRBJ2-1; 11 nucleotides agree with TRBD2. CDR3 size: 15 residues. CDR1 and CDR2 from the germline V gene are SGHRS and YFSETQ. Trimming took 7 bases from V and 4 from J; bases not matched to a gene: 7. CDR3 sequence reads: CASFRGLADYNEQFF. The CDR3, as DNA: TGCGCCAGCTTTAGGGGACTAGCGGATTACAATGAGCAGTTCTTC.